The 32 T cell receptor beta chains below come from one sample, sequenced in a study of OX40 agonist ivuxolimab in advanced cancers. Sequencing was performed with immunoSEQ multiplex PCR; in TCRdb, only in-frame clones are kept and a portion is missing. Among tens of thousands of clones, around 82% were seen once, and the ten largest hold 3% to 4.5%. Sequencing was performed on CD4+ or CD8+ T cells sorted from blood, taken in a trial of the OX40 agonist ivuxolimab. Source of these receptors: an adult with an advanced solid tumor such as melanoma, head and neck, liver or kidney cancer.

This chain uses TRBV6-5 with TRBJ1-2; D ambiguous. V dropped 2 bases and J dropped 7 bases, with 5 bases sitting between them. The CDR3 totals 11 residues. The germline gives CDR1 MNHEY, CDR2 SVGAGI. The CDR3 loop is CASSYQGGYTF. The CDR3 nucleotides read TGTGCCAGCAGTTACCAAGGTGGCTACACCTTC.

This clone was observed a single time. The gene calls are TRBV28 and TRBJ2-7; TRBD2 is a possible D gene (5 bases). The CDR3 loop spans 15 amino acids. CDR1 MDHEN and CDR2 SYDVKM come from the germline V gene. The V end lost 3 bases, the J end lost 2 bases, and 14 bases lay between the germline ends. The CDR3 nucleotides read TGTGCCAGCAGTTTCTTTACTAGAAGGCCCTACGAGCAGTACTTC. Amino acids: CASSFFTRRPYEQYF.

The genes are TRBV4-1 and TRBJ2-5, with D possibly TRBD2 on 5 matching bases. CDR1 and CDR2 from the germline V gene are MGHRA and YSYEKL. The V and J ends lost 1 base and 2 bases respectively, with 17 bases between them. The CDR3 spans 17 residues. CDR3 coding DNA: TGCGCCAGCAGCCAAGGACTACCTGATTTTATTCAAGAGACCCAGTACTTC. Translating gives CASSQGLPDFIQETQYF.

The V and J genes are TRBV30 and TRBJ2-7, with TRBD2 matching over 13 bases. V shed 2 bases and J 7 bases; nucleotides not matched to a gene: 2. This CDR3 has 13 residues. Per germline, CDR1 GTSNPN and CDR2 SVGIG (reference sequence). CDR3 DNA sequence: TGTGCCTGGAGTCGACTAGCGGGAGGTGAGCAGTACTTC. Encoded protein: CAWSRLAGGEQYF.

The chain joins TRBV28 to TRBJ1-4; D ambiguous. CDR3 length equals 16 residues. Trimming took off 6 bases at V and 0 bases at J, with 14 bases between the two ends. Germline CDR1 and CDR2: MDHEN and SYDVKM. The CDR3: CASSVTVSATNEKLFF. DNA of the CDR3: TGTGCCAGCAGCGTTACAGTCAGTGCAACTAATGAAAAACTGTTTTTT.

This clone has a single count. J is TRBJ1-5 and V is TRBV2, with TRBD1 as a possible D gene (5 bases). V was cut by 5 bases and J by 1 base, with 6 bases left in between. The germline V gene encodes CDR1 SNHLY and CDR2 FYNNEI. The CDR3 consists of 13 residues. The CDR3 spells CASSRDSNQPQHF. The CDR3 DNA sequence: TGTGCCAGCAGTCGGGACAGCAATCAGCCCCAGCATTTT.

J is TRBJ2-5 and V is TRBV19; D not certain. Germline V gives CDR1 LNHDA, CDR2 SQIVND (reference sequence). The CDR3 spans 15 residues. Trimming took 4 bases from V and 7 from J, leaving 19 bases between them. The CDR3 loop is CASSRNTGHMRTQYF. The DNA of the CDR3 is TGTGCCAGTAGTAGAAACACGGGCCACATGAGGACCCAGTACTTC.

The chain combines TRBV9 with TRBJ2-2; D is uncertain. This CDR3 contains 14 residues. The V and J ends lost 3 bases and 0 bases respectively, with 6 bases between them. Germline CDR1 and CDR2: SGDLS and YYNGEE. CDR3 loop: CASSAYANTGELFF. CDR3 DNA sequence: TGTGCCAGCAGCGCTTACGCGAACACCGGGGAGCTGTTTTTT. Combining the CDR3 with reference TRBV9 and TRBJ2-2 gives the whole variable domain DSGVTQTPKHLITATGQRVTLRCSPRSGDLSVYWYQQSLDQGLQFLIQYYNGEERAKGNILERFSAQQFPDLHSELNLSSLELGDSALYFCASSAYANTGELFFGEGSRLTVL.

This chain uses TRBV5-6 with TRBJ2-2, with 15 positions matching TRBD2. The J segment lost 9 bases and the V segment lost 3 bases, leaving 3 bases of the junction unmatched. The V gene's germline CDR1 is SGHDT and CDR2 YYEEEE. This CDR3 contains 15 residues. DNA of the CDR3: TGTGCCAGCAGCTACGGGACTAGCGGGAGGCGGGAGCTGTTTTTT. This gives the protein CASSYGTSGRRELFF.

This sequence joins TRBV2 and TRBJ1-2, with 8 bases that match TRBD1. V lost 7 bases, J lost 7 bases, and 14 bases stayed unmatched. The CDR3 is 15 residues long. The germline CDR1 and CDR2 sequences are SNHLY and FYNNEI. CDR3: CASMDRQGARSGYTF. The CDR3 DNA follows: TGTGCCAGCATGGACCGTCAGGGGGCGCGGAGTGGCTACACCTTC.

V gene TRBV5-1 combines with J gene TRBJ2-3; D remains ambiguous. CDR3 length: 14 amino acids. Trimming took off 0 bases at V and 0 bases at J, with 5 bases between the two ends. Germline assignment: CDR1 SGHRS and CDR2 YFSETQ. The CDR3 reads CASSLGVSTDTQYF. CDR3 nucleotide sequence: TGCGCCAGCAGCTTGGGGGTCAGCACAGATACGCAGTATTTT.

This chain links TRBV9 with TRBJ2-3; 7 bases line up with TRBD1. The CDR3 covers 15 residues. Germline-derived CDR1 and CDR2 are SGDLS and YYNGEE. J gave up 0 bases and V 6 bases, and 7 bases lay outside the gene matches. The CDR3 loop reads CASTLQGISTDTQYF. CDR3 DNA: TGTGCCAGCACCTTACAGGGGATCAGCACAGATACGCAGTATTTT. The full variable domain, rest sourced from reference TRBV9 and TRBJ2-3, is DSGVTQTPKHLITATGQRVTLRCSPRSGDLSVYWYQQSLDQGLQFLIQYYNGEERAKGNILERFSAQQFPDLHSELNLSSLELGDSALYFCASTLQGISTDTQYFGPGTRLTVL.

The CDR3 is CASSTKLSGLLKYEQYF. The CDR3 region has the DNA TGTGCCAGCAGCACCAAGCTATCGGGACTGCTAAAGTACGAGCAGTACTTC. The chain links TRBV7-2 to TRBJ2-7; possibly TRBD2 for D (6 bases). The CDR3 sequence is 17 residues long. CDR1 is SGHTA, CDR2 FQGNSA, per germline. Deletions cut 5 bases from V and 4 bases from J, with 24 bases between.

In nucleotides, the CDR3 is TGTGCCAGCGGGCCAGGGCGAATTGGGTTTGAAAAACTGTTTTTT. It codes for CASGPGRIGFEKLFF. The chain combines TRBV14 with TRBJ1-4, with D tentatively TRBD1 (5 bases). Between the trimmed V and J ends, which lost 8 bases and 7 bases, there was a span of 20 bases. The CDR3 is made up of 15 amino acids. Looked up from germline, CDR1 is SGHDN and CDR2 is FVKESK.

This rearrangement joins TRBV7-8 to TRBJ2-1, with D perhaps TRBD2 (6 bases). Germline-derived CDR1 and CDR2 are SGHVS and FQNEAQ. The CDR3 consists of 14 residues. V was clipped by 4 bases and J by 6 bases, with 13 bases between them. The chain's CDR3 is CASSSRSGVNEQFF. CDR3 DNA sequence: TGTGCCAGCAGCTCCCGTAGCGGCGTCAATGAGCAGTTCTTC.

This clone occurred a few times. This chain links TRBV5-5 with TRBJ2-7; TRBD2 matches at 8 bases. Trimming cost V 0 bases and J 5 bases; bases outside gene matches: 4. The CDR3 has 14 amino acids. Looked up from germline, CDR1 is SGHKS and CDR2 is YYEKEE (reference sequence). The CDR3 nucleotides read TGTGCCAGCAGCTTGGGTGTGCGGGAGGACGAGCAGTACTTC. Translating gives CASSLGVREDEQYF. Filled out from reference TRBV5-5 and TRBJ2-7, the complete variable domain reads DAGVTQSPTHLIKTRGQQVTLRCSPISGHKSVSWYQQVLGQGPQFIFQYYEKEERGRGNFPDRFSARQFPNYSSELNVNALLLGDSALYLCASSLGVREDEQYFGPGTRLTVT.

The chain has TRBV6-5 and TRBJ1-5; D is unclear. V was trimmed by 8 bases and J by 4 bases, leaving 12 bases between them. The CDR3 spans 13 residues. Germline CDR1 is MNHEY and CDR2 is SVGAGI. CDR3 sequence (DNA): TGTGCCAGCGCGGGGTACCCTAATCAGCCCCAGCATTTT. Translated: CASAGYPNQPQHF.

The DNA for the CDR3 is TGCAGTGCTAGGGGTTCAGAAGAAGCTTTCTTT. Translated: CSARGSEEAFF. V is TRBV20-1 and J is TRBJ1-1; no clear D. The V and J ends lost 3 bases and 8 bases respectively, with 10 bases between them. CDR3 size: 11 residues. Germline V CDR1 and CDR2: DFQATT, SNEGSKA (reference sequence).

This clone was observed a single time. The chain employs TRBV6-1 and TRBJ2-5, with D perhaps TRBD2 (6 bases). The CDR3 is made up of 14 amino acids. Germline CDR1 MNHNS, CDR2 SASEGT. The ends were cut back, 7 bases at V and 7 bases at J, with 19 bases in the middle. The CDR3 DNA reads TGTGCCAGCAACAAATTCTGGCTCGGGGGGACCCAGTACTTC. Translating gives CASNKFWLGGTQYF.

The CDR3 nucleotides read TGTGCCAGCCACCCGGGGGGCGCATCGGGTGGCTACACCTTC. Its protein product is CASHPGGASGGYTF. The V call is TRBV28, the J call TRBJ1-2, with D possibly being TRBD1 (6 bases). Trimming removed 8 bases from V and 7 bases from J, with 20 bases in between. CDR1 MDHEN and CDR2 SYDVKM come from the germline V gene. The CDR3 sequence is 14 residues long.

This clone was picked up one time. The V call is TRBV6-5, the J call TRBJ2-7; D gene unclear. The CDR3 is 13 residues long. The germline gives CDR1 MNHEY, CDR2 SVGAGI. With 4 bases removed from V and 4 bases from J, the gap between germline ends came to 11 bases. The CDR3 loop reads CASSFGSFYEQYF. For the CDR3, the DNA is TGTGCCAGCAGTTTCGGAAGTTTTTACGAGCAGTACTTC.

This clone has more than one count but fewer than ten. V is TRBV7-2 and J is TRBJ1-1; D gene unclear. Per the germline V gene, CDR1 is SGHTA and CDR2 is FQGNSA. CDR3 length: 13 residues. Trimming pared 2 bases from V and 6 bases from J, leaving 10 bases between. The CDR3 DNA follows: TGTGCCAGCAGCTTATGGGGAGTTTCTGAAGCTTTCTTT. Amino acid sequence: CASSLWGVSEAFF.

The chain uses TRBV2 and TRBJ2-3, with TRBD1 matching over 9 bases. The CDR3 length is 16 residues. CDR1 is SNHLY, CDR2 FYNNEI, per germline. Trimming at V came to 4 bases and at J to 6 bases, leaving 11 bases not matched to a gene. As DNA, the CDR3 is TGTGCCAGCAGTGCCCCGGGGACAGGGTTTGCTGATACGCAGTATTTT. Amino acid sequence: CASSAPGTGFADTQYF.

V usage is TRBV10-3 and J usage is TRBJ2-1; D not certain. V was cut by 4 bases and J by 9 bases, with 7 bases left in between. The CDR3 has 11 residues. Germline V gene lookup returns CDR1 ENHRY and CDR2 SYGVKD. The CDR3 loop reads CAISAQSEQFF. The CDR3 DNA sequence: TGTGCCATCAGTGCCCAGTCTGAGCAGTTCTTC.

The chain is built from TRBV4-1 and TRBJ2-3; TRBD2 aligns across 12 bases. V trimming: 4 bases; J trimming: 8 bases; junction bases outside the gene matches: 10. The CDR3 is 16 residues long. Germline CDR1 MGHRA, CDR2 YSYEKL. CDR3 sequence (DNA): TGCGCCAGCAGCCGAGTACTAGCGGGAGGATGGAGTACGCAGTATTTT. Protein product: CASSRVLAGGWSTQYF.

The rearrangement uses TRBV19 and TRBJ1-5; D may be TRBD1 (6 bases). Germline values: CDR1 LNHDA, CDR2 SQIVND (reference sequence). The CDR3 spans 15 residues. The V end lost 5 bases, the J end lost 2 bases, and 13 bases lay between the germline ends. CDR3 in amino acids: CASSFRQARNQPQHF. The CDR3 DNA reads TGTGCCAGTAGTTTCCGACAGGCTCGCAATCAGCCCCAGCATTTT.

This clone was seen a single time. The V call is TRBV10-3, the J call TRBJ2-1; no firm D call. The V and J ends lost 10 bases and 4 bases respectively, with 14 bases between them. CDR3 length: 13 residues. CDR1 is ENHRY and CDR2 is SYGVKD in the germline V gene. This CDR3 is CATKIGPYNEQFF. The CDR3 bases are TGTGCCACGAAAATAGGCCCTTACAATGAGCAGTTCTTC.

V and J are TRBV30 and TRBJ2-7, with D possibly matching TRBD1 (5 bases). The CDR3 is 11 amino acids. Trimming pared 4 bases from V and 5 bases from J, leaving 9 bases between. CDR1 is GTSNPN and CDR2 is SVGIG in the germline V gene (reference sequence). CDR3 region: CAWTTGDEQYF. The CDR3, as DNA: TGTGCCTGGACCACAGGAGACGAGCAGTACTTC.

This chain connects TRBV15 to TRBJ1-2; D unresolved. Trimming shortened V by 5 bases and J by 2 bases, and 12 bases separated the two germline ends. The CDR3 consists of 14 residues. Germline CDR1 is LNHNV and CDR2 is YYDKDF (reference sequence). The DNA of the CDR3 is TGTGCCACCAGCGGGAGACACCTGAACTATGGCTACACCTTC. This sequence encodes CATSGRHLNYGYTF.

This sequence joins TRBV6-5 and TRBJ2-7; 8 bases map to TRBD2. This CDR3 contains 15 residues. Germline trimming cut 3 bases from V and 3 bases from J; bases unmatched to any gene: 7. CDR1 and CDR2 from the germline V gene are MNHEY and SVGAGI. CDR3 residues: CASSYEDSGGYEQYF. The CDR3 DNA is TGTGCCAGCAGTTATGAGGACAGCGGGGGCTACGAGCAGTACTTC.

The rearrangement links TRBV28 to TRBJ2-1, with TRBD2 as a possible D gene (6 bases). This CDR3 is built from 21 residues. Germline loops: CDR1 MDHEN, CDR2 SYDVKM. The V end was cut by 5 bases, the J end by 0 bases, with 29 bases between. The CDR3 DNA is TGTGCCAGCAGTCCGGGGGAGGTAAGCAACCTTTCGACCGGCTCCTACAATGAGCAGTTCTTC. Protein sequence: CASSPGEVSNLSTGSYNEQFF.

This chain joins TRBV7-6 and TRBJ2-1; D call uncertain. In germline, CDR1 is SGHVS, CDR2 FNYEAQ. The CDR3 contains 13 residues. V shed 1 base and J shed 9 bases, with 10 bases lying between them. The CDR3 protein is CASSLVQPPEQFF. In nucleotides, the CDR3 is TGTGCCAGCAGCTTAGTACAGCCCCCTGAGCAGTTCTTC.